This T cell receptor (beta chain) was captured by sequencing in a study of post-analysis software for immune sequencing data. This clonotype was counted a few times. Its antigen is not known. Unique molecular identifiers were present in the TCR beta cDNA libraries. TCRdb redid the calling of the PCR reads with MiXCR, one entry per CDR3 protein. The sample carries 740,000 or so distinct CDR3 sequences, roughly 50% recorded once. General study findings and limits: Controls had lower frequencies than patients of about 5 TRBV segments, which included TRBV5-6, TRBV5-1 and TRBV20-1.

Germline V CDR1 and CDR2: SGHVS, FQNEAQ. Trimming at V came to 5 bases and at J to 0 bases, leaving 4 bases not matched to a gene. The CDR3 consists of 15 residues. The sequenced material came from blood. V usage is TRBV7-8 and J usage is TRBJ2-3; 8 bases line up with TRBD2. The receptor was derived from a girl aged 10 to 17 with multiple sclerosis. CDR3 sequence reads: CASSHQRGSTDTQYF. For the CDR3, the DNA is TGTGCCAGCAGCCATCAGCGGGGGAGCACAGATACGCAGTATTTT.